The clone carrying this T cell receptor beta chain was observed at least ten times. Its antigen is unidentified. The entire patient cohort was treatment-naive prior to thyroid surgery. The CDR3 length is 13 residues. The germline CDR1 and CDR2 sequences are DFQATT and SNEGSKA (reference sequence). Trimming shortened V by 3 bases and J by 1 base, and 10 bases separated the two germline ends. The source of the sample is a study of metastatic and nonmetastatic thyroid tumors. Looking at the study overall: Repertoire comparison spanned blood and tumor or nodule tissue of malignant and benign thyroid patients.

Methods used by the authors: Clinicopathological groups of papillary thyroid cancer showed CDR3 differences that were used to build a distant-metastasis classifier. TCRdb re-analyzed the PCR reads using MiXCR. The authors' filters were not applied to this entry. Among about 40,000 clones listed, 15% to 20% were seen once. Study results and limitations: A significant increase in TCR beta diversity was reportedly seen in malignant thyroid tumors relative to benign nodules, in blood and tumor.

Sequencing input: tumor tissue. The TCR was taken from a female donor with papillary thyroid cancer or a benign thyroid nodule (not recorded which). Some clones in this sample may be carry-over from other donors' samples. The chain carries TRBV20-1 and TRBJ2-7, with D possibly being TRBD2 (5 bases). The CDR3 loop reads CSASARTSYEQYF. The CDR3 DNA follows: TGCAGTGCTAGCGCTAGGACTTCCTACGAGCAGTACTTC.